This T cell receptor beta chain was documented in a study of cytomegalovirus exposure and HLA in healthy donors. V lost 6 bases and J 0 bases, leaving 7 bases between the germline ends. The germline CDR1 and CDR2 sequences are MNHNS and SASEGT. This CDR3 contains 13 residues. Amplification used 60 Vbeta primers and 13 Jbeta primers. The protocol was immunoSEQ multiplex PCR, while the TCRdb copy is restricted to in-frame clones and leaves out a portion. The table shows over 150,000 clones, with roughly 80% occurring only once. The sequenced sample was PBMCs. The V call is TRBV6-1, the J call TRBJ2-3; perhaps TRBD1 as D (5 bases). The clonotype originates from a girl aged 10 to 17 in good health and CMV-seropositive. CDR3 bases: TGTGCCAGCAGCGGACAAAGCACAGATACGCAGTATTTT. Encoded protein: CASSGQSTDTQYF.